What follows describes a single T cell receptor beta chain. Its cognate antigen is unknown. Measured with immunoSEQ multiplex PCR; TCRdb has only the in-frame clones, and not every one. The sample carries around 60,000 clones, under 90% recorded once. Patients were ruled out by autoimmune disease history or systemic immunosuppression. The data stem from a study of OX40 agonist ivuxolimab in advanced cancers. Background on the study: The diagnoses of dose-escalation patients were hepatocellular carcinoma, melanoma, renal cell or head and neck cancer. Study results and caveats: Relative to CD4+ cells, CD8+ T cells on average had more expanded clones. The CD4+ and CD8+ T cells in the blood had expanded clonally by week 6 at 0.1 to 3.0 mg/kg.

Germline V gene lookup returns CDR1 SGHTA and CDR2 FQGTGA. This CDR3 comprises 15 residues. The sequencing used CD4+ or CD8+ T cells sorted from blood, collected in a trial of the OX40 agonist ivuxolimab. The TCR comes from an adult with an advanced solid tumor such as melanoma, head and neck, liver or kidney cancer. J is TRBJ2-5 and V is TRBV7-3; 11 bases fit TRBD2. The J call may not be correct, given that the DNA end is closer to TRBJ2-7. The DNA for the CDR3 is TGTGCCAGCAGCCTAGCGGGAGGAAAGGTGTACGAGCAGTACTTC. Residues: CASSLAGGKVYEQYF.